The 14 T cell receptor beta chains below were found in one sample sequenced in a study of cytomegalovirus exposure and HLA in healthy donors. PCR involved 60 Vbeta and 13 Jbeta primers. Here immunoSEQ multiplex PCR was the method, and the copy in TCRdb shows in-frame clones only, minus some. The table lists 110,000 to 150,000 clones, roughly 80% of them singletons. Sequenced: PBMCs. Receptors were obtained from a male donor in good health and CMV-seronegative.

The gene calls are TRBV9 and TRBJ2-3; no clear D. The CDR3 contains 12 residues. Looked up from germline, CDR1 is SGDLS and CDR2 is YYNGEE. V was cut by 1 base and J by 3 bases, with 3 bases left in between. This CDR3 reads CASSVITDTQYF. CDR3 nucleotides: TGTGCCAGCAGCGTAATAACAGATACGCAGTATTTT.

Here the CDR3 DNA reads TGTGCCAGCAGCCCGGGGGACAGTCTCAATCAGCCCCAGCATTTT. This gives the protein CASSPGDSLNQPQHF. The rearrangement uses TRBV9 and TRBJ1-5, with 7 bases fitting TRBD1. J lost 3 bases, V lost 4 bases, and 7 bases had no gene match. This CDR3 comprises 15 residues. Germline V gives CDR1 SGDLS, CDR2 YYNGEE.

CDR3 residues: CASSLVVEKLFF. CDR3 DNA sequence: TGTGCCAGCAGCTTAGTCGTTGAAAAACTGTTTTTT. The chain couples TRBV7-2 to TRBJ1-4; D is undetermined. The germline V and J ends were trimmed by 1 base and 7 bases, with 4 bases remaining between them. From germline, CDR1 is SGHTA and CDR2 FQGNSA. This CDR3 is built from 12 residues.

V usage is TRBV6-5 and J usage is TRBJ2-7, with TRBD1 identical over 8 bases. The length of the CDR3 is 15 residues. The V and J ends lost 3 bases and 2 bases, in that order; junction bases with no gene match: 6. Germline CDR1 is MNHEY and CDR2 is SVGAGI. The CDR3 reads CASSYSGTGTYEQYF. CDR3 sequence (DNA): TGTGCCAGCAGTTATTCCGGGACAGGTACCTACGAGCAGTACTTC.

The rearrangement links TRBV5-1 to TRBJ2-6, with 10 nucleotides matching TRBD1. This CDR3 is built from 17 residues. V lost 3 bases to trimming and J lost 2 bases; unmatched junction nucleotides: 5. From germline, CDR1 is SGHRS and CDR2 YFSETQ. The DNA for the CDR3 is TGCGCCAGCAGCTACGGGACAGGGGTTGCTGGGGCCAACGTCCTGACTTTC. It encodes CASSYGTGVAGANVLTF.

The V and J genes are TRBV11-2 and TRBJ2-3, with D possibly matching TRBD1 (5 bases). Germline CDR1 reads SGHAT; CDR2 reads FQNNGV. The CDR3 covers 11 residues. V shed 3 bases and J shed 8 bases, with 6 bases lying between them. CDR3 DNA sequence: TGTGCCAGCAGCTTTCAGGGTACGCAGTATTTT. It translates to CASSFQGTQYF.

The rearrangement links TRBV4-3 to TRBJ2-3; D unclear. The germline CDR1 and CDR2 sequences are LGHNA and YSLEER. The CDR3 spans 16 residues. Trimming removed 0 bases at V and 6 bases at J, with 16 bases between. CDR3 bases: TGCGCCAGCAGCCAAGAAACTACTCCCTCCGAGGATACGCAGTATTTT. It is translated as CASSQETTPSEDTQYF.

This chain uses TRBV18 with TRBJ1-3; 7 bases match TRBD1. The CDR3 extends over 16 amino acids. J lost 0 bases, V lost 6 bases, and 8 bases had no gene match. Germline values: CDR1 KGHSH, CDR2 LQKENI. The CDR3 coding sequence is TGTGCCAGCTCCCGGTTGGGACAGATCTCTGGAAACACCATATATTTT. Its translation is CASSRLGQISGNTIYF.

The genes are TRBV6-5 and TRBJ2-5, with TRBD2 matching over 9 bases. Germline trimming cut 2 bases from V and 2 bases from J; bases unmatched to any gene: 3. CDR1 is MNHEY, CDR2 SVGAGI, per germline. The CDR3 runs 15 residues. DNA for the CDR3: TGTGCCAGCAGTTACCTAGCGGGGCCTCAAGAGACCCAGTACTTC. Protein product: CASSYLAGPQETQYF.

In DNA, the CDR3 is TGTGCCAGCAGTGAGAGGTATTCACCCCTCCACTTT. Translated: CASSERYSPLHF. The chain couples TRBV2 to TRBJ1-6; D gene uncertain. V shed 3 bases and J shed 8 bases, with 5 bases lying between them. Germline V gene data show CDR1 as SNHLY and CDR2 as FYNNEI. The CDR3 has 12 residues.

This clone was seen once. V is TRBV10-3 and J is TRBJ2-7; 9 bases match TRBD1. CDR3 length: 16 amino acids. Germline V gives CDR1 ENHRY, CDR2 SYGVKD. V lost 1 base to trimming and J lost 6 bases; unmatched junction nucleotides: 10. The CDR3 sequence is CAISELGQGGSGEQYF. The CDR3 DNA follows: TGTGCCATCAGTGAGTTGGGACAGGGAGGCTCGGGCGAGCAGTACTTC.

This chain joins TRBV27 and TRBJ2-2; 8 nucleotides agree with TRBD1. Germline V gene lookup returns CDR1 MNHEY and CDR2 SMNVEV (reference sequence). V lost 5 bases, J lost 4 bases, and 6 bases stayed unmatched. The CDR3 contains 15 residues. CDR3 loop: CASSPRGQATGELFF. CDR3 DNA sequence: TGTGCCAGCAGTCCCAGGGGGCAGGCCACCGGGGAGCTGTTTTTT.

In this sample, this clone turned up a few times. V and J are TRBV4-2 and TRBJ2-1; 7 bases fit TRBD1. The V segment lost 0 bases and the J segment 0 bases; nucleotides outside the gene matches: 2. The CDR3 consists of 16 residues. Germline V gene data show CDR1 as LGHNA and CDR2 as YNFKEQ. Here the CDR3 DNA reads TGTGCCAGCAGCCAAGATTCAGGGGGCTCCTACAATGAGCAGTTCTTC. This translates into CASSQDSGGSYNEQFF.

This chain joins TRBV7-9 and TRBJ1-6; perhaps TRBD1 as D (5 bases). Trimming took 1 base from V and 7 from J, leaving 5 bases between them. The germline V gene encodes CDR1 SEHNR and CDR2 FQNEAQ (reference sequence). This CDR3 comprises 13 residues. Here the CDR3 DNA reads TGTGCCAGCAGCTTAGAGGGGAATTCACCCCTCCACTTT. It specifies CASSLEGNSPLHF.